These 13 T cell receptor beta chains were sequenced from one sample in a study of post-analysis software for immune sequencing data. Study-level findings and limits: Five TRBV segments (TRBV5-6, TRBV5-1 and TRBV20-1 among them) occurred more frequently in patients than in controls.

No cognate antigen is known for these TCRs. The TCR beta cDNA libraries carried unique molecular identifiers. TCRdb fed the PCR reads into MiXCR, producing one record per CDR3 protein. This sample has about 820,000 distinct CDR3 sequences, with approximately 53% found just once. Sequences were obtained from blood. All receptors come from a girl under 18 with multiple sclerosis.

V usage is TRBV29-1 and J usage is TRBJ2-2; no definite D call. Looked up from germline, CDR1 is SQVTM and CDR2 is ANQGSEA. V was shortened by 1 base and J by 2 bases, with 5 bases between the two germline ends. The CDR3 runs to 13 residues. CDR3 DNA sequence: TGCAGCGTTGAAGGTTCTAACACCGGGGAGCTGTTTTTT. Protein product: CSVEGSNTGELFF.

The chain recombines TRBV7-2 with TRBJ2-4; no clear D. The J call is uncertain, as TRBJ2-7 better fits the DNA end. The germline V gene encodes CDR1 SGHTA and CDR2 FQGNSA. The CDR3 has 13 amino acids. As DNA, the CDR3 is TGTGCCAGCAGCAAAAAAGGCCGCCACGAGCAGTACTTC. This sequence encodes CASSKKGRHEQYF.

The chain combines TRBV29-1 with TRBJ2-4, with 10 bases identical to TRBD2. Trimming removed 6 bases from V and 0 bases from J; junction bases left unmatched: 8. Germline V gene sequence: CDR1 SQVTM, CDR2 ANQGSEA. CDR3 size: 16 residues. Written as DNA, the CDR3 is TGCAGCGTCAGCGGGAGGGCCGGGATAGCCAAAAACATTCAGTACTTC. Translation gives CSVSGRAGIAKNIQYF.

The chain couples TRBV20-1 to TRBJ2-1; TRBD1 agrees at 8 bases. Germline loops: CDR1 DFQATT, CDR2 SNEGSKA (reference sequence). V trimming: 0 bases; J trimming: 7 bases; junction bases outside the gene matches: 11. This CDR3 is built from 16 residues. In nucleotides, the CDR3 is TGCAGTGCTAGAGATCTCGGACAGGGAAGGACGAATGAGCAGTTCTTC. Translation gives CSARDLGQGRTNEQFF.

The CDR3 bases are TGTGCCAGCAGTCCTGAACTAGCGGGAGTCCTCTACGAGCAGTACTTC. Its protein product is CASSPELAGVLYEQYF. The rearrangement uses TRBV6-6 and TRBJ2-7; 11 bases agree with TRBD2. V was clipped by 5 bases and J by 3 bases; unmatched bases: 9. The length of the CDR3 is 16 residues. Germline-derived CDR1 and CDR2 are MNHNY and SVGAGI (reference sequence).

In its sample, this clonotype was seen once. This sequence joins TRBV9 and TRBJ2-7; 9 nucleotides line up with TRBD2. V lost 0 bases, J lost 1 base, and 2 bases stayed unmatched. The CDR3 sequence is 15 residues long. CDR1 is SGDLS and CDR2 is YYNGEE in the germline V gene. In DNA, the CDR3 is TGTGCCAGCAGCGTAGGACTAGCGGAGTCCTACGAGCAGTACTTC. Translated, it gives CASSVGLAESYEQYF.

The genes are TRBV20-1 and TRBJ2-4; tentatively, D is TRBD1 (5 bases). Germline V gene sequence: CDR1 DFQATT, CDR2 SNEGSKA (reference sequence). The CDR3 covers 12 residues. Between the trimmed V and J ends, which lost 5 bases and 13 bases, there was a span of 18 bases. DNA for the CDR3: TGCAGTGCTCGACAGTACCAAGAGGTCCAGTACTTC. This codes for CSARQYQEVQYF.

There are a few counts of this clonotype. The chain employs TRBV12-3 or TRBV12-4 and TRBJ2-5, with a weak D call TRBD2 (7 bases). The ends were cut back, 2 bases at V and 5 bases at J, with 15 bases in the middle. The CDR3 is 15 residues long. The CDR3 is CASSLWGGSGETQYF. In DNA form, the CDR3 reads TGTGCCAGCAGTTTATGGGGGGGCTCAGGTGAGACCCAGTACTTC.

The chain carries TRBV12-3 or TRBV12-4 and TRBJ1-5, with TRBD1 identical over 8 bases. The CDR3 is made up of 18 amino acids. V lost 4 bases and J lost 3; bases outside the gene matches: 14. Here the CDR3 reads CASSSTHRGITHNQPQHF. The CDR3 bases are TGTGCCAGCAGTTCAACCCACAGGGGGATTACCCACAATCAGCCCCAGCATTTT.

The V and J genes are TRBV12-3 or TRBV12-4 and TRBJ2-3, with 9 bases fitting TRBD2. V gave up 6 bases and J gave up 7 bases; unmatched junction bases: 11. This CDR3 spans 15 amino acids. CDR3 loop: CASSFASGMVNTQYF. In nucleotides, the CDR3 is TGTGCCAGCAGCTTCGCTAGCGGGATGGTAAATACGCAGTATTTT.

This clonotype was seen only a few times. This sequence joins TRBV28 and TRBJ2-3; 8 positions match TRBD1. The CDR3 has 16 amino acids. V trimming: 4 bases; J trimming: 2 bases; junction bases outside the gene matches: 8. The germline V gene has CDR1 MDHEN and CDR2 SYDVKM. Here the CDR3 DNA reads TGTGCCAGCAGTTCCGCCGGACAGGGACCCACAGATACGCAGTATTTT. Translating gives CASSSAGQGPTDTQYF.

The chain has TRBV29-1 and TRBJ2-5; tentative D call: TRBD1 (6 bases). Germline assignment: CDR1 SQVTM and CDR2 ANQGSEA. Trimming took 3 bases from V and 5 from J, leaving 10 bases between them. This CDR3 is built from 12 residues. This CDR3 is CSVDWGRETQYF. The CDR3 region has the DNA TGCAGCGTTGATTGGGGGCGTGAGACCCAGTACTTC.

This clonotype was counted only a few times. The rearrangement links TRBV20-1 to TRBJ2-5, with TRBD2 matching 8 bases. This CDR3 is 15 amino acids long. The V and J ends lost 3 bases and 1 base, in that order; junction bases with no gene match: 7. CDR1 and CDR2 (germline): DFQATT, SNEGSKA (reference sequence). CDR3 in amino acids: CSASSGGAFQETQYF. CDR3 nucleotide sequence: TGCAGTGCTAGTTCCGGGGGGGCGTTCCAAGAGACCCAGTACTTC.